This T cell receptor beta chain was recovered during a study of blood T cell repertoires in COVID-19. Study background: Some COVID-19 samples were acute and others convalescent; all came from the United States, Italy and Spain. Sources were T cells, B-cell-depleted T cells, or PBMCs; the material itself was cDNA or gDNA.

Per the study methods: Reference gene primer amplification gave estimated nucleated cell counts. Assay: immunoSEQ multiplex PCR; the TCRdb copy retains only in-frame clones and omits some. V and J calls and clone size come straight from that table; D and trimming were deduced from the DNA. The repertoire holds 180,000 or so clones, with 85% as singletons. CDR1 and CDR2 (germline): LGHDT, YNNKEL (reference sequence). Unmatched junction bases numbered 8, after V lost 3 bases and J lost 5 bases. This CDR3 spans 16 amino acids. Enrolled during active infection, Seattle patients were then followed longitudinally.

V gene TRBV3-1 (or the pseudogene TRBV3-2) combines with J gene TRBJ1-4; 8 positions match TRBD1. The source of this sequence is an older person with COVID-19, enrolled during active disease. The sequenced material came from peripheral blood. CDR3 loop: CASSQDAGTGNEKLFF. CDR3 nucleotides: TGTGCCAGCAGCCAGGACGCCGGGACAGGAAATGAAAAACTGTTTTTT.